The 17 T cell receptor beta chains given below trace back to one sample, sequenced in a study of blood T cells in healthy people across ages. Using a J-beta primer mix together with a sample-barcoded 5' primer, a second PCR was run for about 6 to 11 cycles. TCRdb redid the calling of the 5' RACE reads with MiXCR, one entry per CDR3 protein. Of more than 650,000 distinct CDR3 sequences listed, about a fifth are singletons. Sequencing input: blood. The receptors stem from a man aged 70-80 years in good health.

This clonotype has more than one count but fewer than ten. The chain recombines TRBV5-1 with TRBJ2-5; a weak D match, TRBD2 (6 bases). Germline V CDR1 and CDR2: SGHRS, YFSETQ. This CDR3 contains 15 residues. V was pared by 4 bases and J by 5 bases, with 18 bases between. The CDR3 spells CASSRKEGQRETQYF. The CDR3 bases are TGCGCCAGCAGCCGCAAGGAGGGGCAGAGGGAGACCCAGTACTTC.

The gene calls are TRBV20-1 and TRBJ1-4; a weak D match, TRBD1 (5 bases). Germline values: CDR1 DFQATT, CDR2 SNEGSKA (reference sequence). V gave up 5 bases and J gave up 3 bases, with 16 bases separating them. CDR3 length equals 15 residues. This CDR3 reads CSAPNPGGANEKLFF. The CDR3 region has the DNA TGCAGTGCTCCCAACCCCGGGGGAGCTAATGAAAAACTGTTTTTT.

The table lists this clonotype with a few counts. J is TRBJ1-5 and V is TRBV12-3 or TRBV12-4; no reliable D call. V lost 4 bases and J 0 bases, leaving 13 bases between the germline ends. The CDR3 contains 16 residues. The CDR3 region has the DNA TGTGCCAGCAGTTACGGCGGAGCTTATAGCAATCAGCCCCAGCATTTT. Its translation is CASSYGGAYSNQPQHF.

Concerning this clonotype: This may stem from a read error, because a much larger clone lies one nucleotide away. Without the conserved terminal phenylalanine or tryptophan, this CDR3 likely stems from a read error. The chain couples TRBV9 to TRBJ2-3; D uncertain. Trimming shortened V by 2 bases and J by 0 bases, and 4 bases separated the two germline ends. The length of the CDR3 is 13 residues. Germline V gives CDR1 SGDLS, CDR2 YYNGEE. For the CDR3, the DNA is TGTGCCAGCAGCGTGACTAGCACAGATACGCAGTATTTG. Translating gives CASSVTSTDTQYL.

At least ten counts were recorded for this clonotype. The genes are TRBV12-3 or TRBV12-4 and TRBJ1-1; D not certain. V lost 3 bases and J lost 3, with 5 bases in between. CDR3 length: 12 amino acids. For the CDR3, the DNA is TGTGCCAGCAGTTTGCTAGACACTGAAGCTTTCTTT. Its protein is CASSLLDTEAFF.

This clonotype was picked up one time. The gene calls are TRBV18 and TRBJ2-7, with D maybe TRBD2 (5 bases). The tail of the sequence fits TRBJ2-5 better, so the J call may be wrong. The CDR3 loop spans 14 amino acids. CDR1 is KGHSH, CDR2 LQKENI, per germline. The CDR3 loop is CASSLELGEETQYF. The CDR3 bases are TGTGCCAGCTCACTCGAACTGGGAGAAGAGACCCAGTACTTC.

The chain couples TRBV29-1 to TRBJ2-3; D is unclear. Germline loops: CDR1 SQVTM, CDR2 ANQGSEA. V lost 4 bases and J lost 1, with 18 bases in between. This CDR3 has 16 amino acids. The CDR3 DNA reads as TGCAGCGTTGGACCGCCCTCTGGGCTAGGCACAGATACGCAGTATTTT. Translated: CSVGPPSGLGTDTQYF.

Comments on this clonotype: One end of the junction does not line up with germline, which may come from a read error. The chain links TRBV20-1 to TRBJ2-4; the D is unclear. The CDR3 loop spans 12 amino acids. Germline V CDR1 and CDR2: DFQATT, SNEGSKA (reference sequence). The CDR3 nucleotides read TGCAGTGCTAGAACAGCCCAAAACATTCAGTACTTC. Residues: CSARTAQNIQYF.

V gene TRBV20-1 combines with J gene TRBJ2-1, with no clear D. The CDR3 covers 13 residues. Germline CDR1 is DFQATT and CDR2 is SNEGSKA (reference sequence). Trimming took 3 bases from V and 2 from J, leaving 8 bases between them. CDR3 residues: CSASLSTYNEQFF. CDR3 DNA: TGCAGTGCTAGTCTTAGTACCTACAATGAGCAGTTCTTC.

The CDR3: CSARREFGTGELFF. CDR3 DNA: TGCAGTGCTAGACGGGAGTTTGGCACCGGGGAGCTGTTTTTT. This chain connects TRBV20-1 to TRBJ2-2, with D possibly TRBD2 on 6 matching bases. The V end was cut by 2 bases, the J end by 4 bases, with 11 bases between. The V gene's germline CDR1 is DFQATT and CDR2 SNEGSKA (reference sequence). The CDR3 has 14 amino acids.

The rearrangement links TRBV4-3 to TRBJ2-3, with TRBD2 as a possible D gene (6 bases). V lost 0 bases to trimming and J lost 4 bases, with 14 bases between them. Germline lookup yields CDR1 LGHNA and CDR2 YSLEER. This CDR3 is built from 16 residues. The CDR3 DNA reads as TGCGCCAGCAGCCAAGATCGAACGGGAGAATCAGATACGCAGTATTTT. It translates to CASSQDRTGESDTQYF.

The J gene is TRBJ2-7, the V gene TRBV27; no clear D gene. Per germline, CDR1 MNHEY and CDR2 SMNVEV (reference sequence). The CDR3 has 12 amino acids. The V end lost 8 bases, the J end lost 5 bases, and 13 bases lay between the germline ends. The CDR3 DNA sequence: TGTGCCAGCTTCAATCTAGGGAACGAGCAGTACTTC. This encodes CASFNLGNEQYF.

For the CDR3, the DNA is TGTGCCAGCTCACGAGATCCCGTCGGGCCGGCCGACGAGCAGTACGTC. Protein sequence: CASSRDPVGPADEQYV. The chain is built from TRBV18 and TRBJ2-7; no clear D. The CDR3 is 16 amino acids. Germline V lookup: CDR1 KGHSH, CDR2 LQKENI. The V end was cut by 4 bases, the J end by 5 bases, with 21 bases between.

This clonotype occurred a few times. V gene TRBV29-1 combines with J gene TRBJ2-7, with a possible D match to TRBD1 (6 bases). This CDR3 region has 13 residues. The germline gives CDR1 SQVTM, CDR2 ANQGSEA. V was trimmed by 5 bases and J by 0 bases, leaving 11 bases between them. CDR3 loop: CSVNRDNSYEQYF. The CDR3 DNA sequence: TGCAGCGTTAACCGGGACAACTCCTACGAGCAGTACTTC.

The gene calls are TRBV3-1 and TRBJ1-2, with 7 nucleotides matching TRBD1. The J segment lost 8 bases and the V segment lost 1 base, leaving 16 bases of the junction unmatched. The CDR3 totals 17 residues. Germline V lookup: CDR1 LGHDT, CDR2 YNNKEL (reference sequence). The CDR3 bases are TGTGCCAGCAGCCAAGTTACAGTCGACAGGGAAACGGGCGGCTACACCTTC. Translated, it gives CASSQVTVDRETGGYTF.

This clonotype was counted a few times. The chain carries TRBV29-1 and TRBJ2-7; 7 bases align to TRBD2. Per germline, CDR1 SQVTM and CDR2 ANQGSEA. The CDR3 sequence is 13 residues long. V gave up 7 bases and J gave up 2 bases; unmatched junction bases: 8. The CDR3 nucleotides are TGCAGCGCCGAGGGAGGGGCAACCTACGAGCAGTACTTC. Translation: CSAEGGATYEQYF.

About this clonotype itself: An end of the junction does not agree with germline; a read error may underlie this. The chain employs TRBV29-1 and TRBJ1-1, with D possibly TRBD1 on 5 matching bases. The germline V gene encodes CDR1 SQVTM and CDR2 ANQGSEA. The CDR3 covers 9 residues. The CDR3: CSVLEGLLF. CDR3 nucleotides: TGCAGCGTTCTGGAGGGGTTACTTTTT.